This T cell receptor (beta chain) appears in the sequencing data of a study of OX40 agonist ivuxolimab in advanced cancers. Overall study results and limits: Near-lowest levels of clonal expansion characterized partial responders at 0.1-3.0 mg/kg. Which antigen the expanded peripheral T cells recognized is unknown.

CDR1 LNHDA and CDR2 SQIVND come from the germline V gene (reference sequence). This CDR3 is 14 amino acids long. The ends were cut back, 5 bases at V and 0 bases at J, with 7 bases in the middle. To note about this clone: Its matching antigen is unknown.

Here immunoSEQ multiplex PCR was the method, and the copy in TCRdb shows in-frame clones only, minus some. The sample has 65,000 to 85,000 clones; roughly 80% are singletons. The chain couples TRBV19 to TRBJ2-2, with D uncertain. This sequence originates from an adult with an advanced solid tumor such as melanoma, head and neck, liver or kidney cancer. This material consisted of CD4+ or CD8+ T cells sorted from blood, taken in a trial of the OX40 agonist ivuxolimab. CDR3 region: CASSLVTNTGELFF. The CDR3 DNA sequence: TGTGCCAGTAGTCTAGTAACGAACACCGGGGAGCTGTTTTTT.